This passage covers 13 T cell receptor beta chains from one sample sequenced in a study of early T cells in non-severe SARS-CoV-2 infection. In TCRdb, the 5' RACE reads were re-called with MiXCR into one record per CDR3 protein. The table shows around 60,000 distinct CDR3 sequences, with 10% to 15% occurring only once. The sample was whole blood. Receptors were obtained from an adult who was a healthcare worker with PCR-confirmed SARS-CoV-2 infection or an uninfected control (not recorded which).

This clonotype was detected ten times or more. V gene TRBV9 combines with J gene TRBJ2-7; D gene uncertain. In germline, CDR1 is SGDLS, CDR2 YYNGEE. Trimming cost V 3 bases and J 0 bases, with 7 bases left between them. There are 13 residues in the CDR3. CDR3: CASSAGFSYEQYF. In DNA, the CDR3 is TGTGCCAGCAGCGCCGGCTTCTCCTACGAGCAGTACTTC.

This clonotype was detected many times. This rearrangement joins TRBV6-2 or TRBV6-3 to TRBJ2-7; 7 bases are shared with TRBD2. CDR1 MNHEY and CDR2 SVGEGT come from the germline V gene. The CDR3 consists of 13 residues. V shed 3 bases, J shed 6 bases, and the junction held 5 bases outside the gene matches. The CDR3 loop reads CASSYPTSPEQYF. CDR3 DNA sequence: TGTGCCAGCAGTTATCCGACTAGCCCCGAGCAGTACTTC.

This clonotype has at least ten counts. This chain joins TRBV2 and TRBJ2-1; 9 bases agree with TRBD1. Germline V CDR1 and CDR2: SNHLY, FYNNEI. CDR3 length: 15 amino acids. V lost 3 bases and J lost 4; bases outside the gene matches: 4. In DNA form, the CDR3 reads TGTGCCAGCAGTGACTGGACAGGGGTTTACAATGAGCAGTTCTTC. Its translation is CASSDWTGVYNEQFF.

This chain connects TRBV9 to TRBJ2-6, with TRBD1 matching over 7 bases. J gave up 0 bases and V 4 bases, and 13 bases lay outside the gene matches. The CDR3 is 19 amino acids. Looked up from germline, CDR1 is SGDLS and CDR2 is YYNGEE. CDR3 sequence (DNA): TGTGCCAGCAGCTTTTCCGGACCGGGACAGTTCTCTGGGGCCAACGTCCTGACTTTC. Protein product: CASSFSGPGQFSGANVLTF. The whole variable domain, remainder taken from reference TRBV9 and TRBJ2-6, is DSGVTQTPKHLITATGQRVTLRCSPRSGDLSVYWYQQSLDQGLQFLIQYYNGEERAKGNILERFSAQQFPDLHSELNLSSLELGDSALYFCASSFSGPGQFSGANVLTFGAGSRLTVL.

The chain is built from TRBV5-1 and TRBJ2-7, with 7 nucleotides matching TRBD2. Germline CDR1 reads SGHRS; CDR2 reads YFSETQ. The CDR3 totals 15 residues. Trimming took 0 bases from V and 2 from J; bases not matched to a gene: 5. CDR3 nucleotide sequence: TGCGCCAGCAGCTTGGGACCCCGGGAGGCCTACGAGCAGTACTTC. Protein: CASSLGPREAYEQYF.

A few counts support this clonotype. The gene calls are TRBV28 and TRBJ2-7, with D possibly being TRBD2 (5 bases). The CDR3 is made up of 13 amino acids. Per the germline V gene, CDR1 is MDHEN and CDR2 is SYDVKM. With 5 bases removed from V and 2 bases from J, the gap between germline ends came to 10 bases. The CDR3 reads CASSTGKPYEQYF. DNA for the CDR3: TGTGCCAGCAGTACGGGGAAACCCTACGAGCAGTACTTC. The complete variable domain, with remaining parts taken from reference TRBV28 and TRBJ2-7, reads DVKVTQSSRYLVKRTGEKVFLECVQDMDHENMFWYRQDPGLGLRLIYFSYDVKMKEKGDIPEGYSVSREKKERFSLILESASTNQTSMYLCASSTGKPYEQYFGPGTRLTVT.

The chain couples TRBV4-1 to TRBJ2-5; 8 bases map to TRBD1. In germline, CDR1 is MGHRA, CDR2 YSYEKL. With 0 bases clipped from V and 5 bases from J, the junction kept 8 bases outside the gene matches. The CDR3 runs 16 residues. The CDR3 sequence: CASSQDPRGRGETQYF. Here the CDR3 DNA reads TGCGCCAGCAGCCAAGATCCCAGGGGGCGCGGTGAGACCCAGTACTTC.

In its sample, this clonotype was seen a few times. The J gene is TRBJ2-1, the V gene TRBV7-2; no firm D call. Trimming shortened V by 5 bases and J by 8 bases, and 16 bases separated the two germline ends. The CDR3 covers 14 residues. Germline loops: CDR1 SGHTA, CDR2 FQGNSA. CDR3 DNA sequence: TGTGCCAGCAGCGTGGACCCTTACCTAGATGAGCAGTTCTTC. Translation: CASSVDPYLDEQFF. Full variable domain (missing parts from reference TRBV7-2 and TRBJ2-1): GAGVSQSPSNKVTEKGKDVELRCDPISGHTALYWYRQSLGQGLEFLIYFQGNSAPDKSGLPSDRFSAERTGGSVSTLTIQRTQQEDSAVYLCASSVDPYLDEQFFGPGTRLTVL.

The chain recombines TRBV30 with TRBJ2-1; 7 nucleotides agree with TRBD2. Germline assignment: CDR1 GTSNPN and CDR2 SVGIG (reference sequence). J was trimmed by 5 bases and V by 4 bases; bases with no gene match: 8. This CDR3 region has 14 residues. The CDR3 coding sequence is TGTGCCTGGATGAACGGGGGGAGCGACAATGAGCAGTTCTTC. Its protein is CAWMNGGSDNEQFF. Filled out from reference TRBV30 and TRBJ2-1, the complete variable domain reads SQTIHQWPATLVQPVGSPLSLECTVEGTSNPNLYWYRQAAGRGLQLLFYSVGIGQISSEVPQNLSASRPQDRQFILSSKKLLLSDSGFYLCAWMNGGSDNEQFFGPGTRLTVL.

This clonotype was picked up a small number of times. This rearrangement joins TRBV19 to TRBJ2-2; 13 bases agree with TRBD2. Germline V gives CDR1 LNHDA, CDR2 SQIVND (reference sequence). The ends lost 8 bases at V and 7 bases at J; junction bases unmatched: 13. CDR3 length: 17 residues. CDR3 sequence (DNA): TGTGCCAGTGTAAGGACTAGCGGGAGAAATAGAGGCGGGGAGCTGTTTTTT. Translation gives CASVRTSGRNRGGELFF.

V is TRBV29-1 and J is TRBJ2-1; 10 bases are a match to TRBD1. The J segment lost 6 bases and the V segment lost 6 bases, leaving 2 bases of the junction unmatched. The CDR3 consists of 12 residues. Per the germline V gene, CDR1 is SQVTM and CDR2 is ANQGSEA. The CDR3 DNA follows: TGCAGCGTCCGACAGGGGGCCAATGAGCAGTTCTTC. It yields the protein CSVRQGANEQFF.

Note on this clonotype: The junction shows a germline mismatch at one end, possibly a read error. The rearrangement links TRBV7-2 to TRBJ2-4; 8 positions match TRBD2. This CDR3 comprises 19 residues. Germline V CDR1 and CDR2: SGHTA, FQGNSA. CDR3 sequence (DNA): TGTGTCAGCAGCCCACTCGGGCGTACTAGCGGCTTAGCCAAAAACATTCAGTACTTC. It translates to CVSSPLGRTSGLAKNIQYF.

This clonotype was picked up a small number of times. The chain has TRBV3-1 and TRBJ2-1; 14 bases line up with TRBD2. This CDR3 is built from 15 residues. The V gene's germline CDR1 is LGHDT and CDR2 YNNKEL (reference sequence). The trim removed 4 bases at V and 9 bases at J, leaving 5 bases unmatched. CDR3 amino acids: CASSRGLAGVGEQFF. For the CDR3, the DNA is TGTGCCAGCAGCCGGGGACTAGCGGGAGTCGGTGAGCAGTTCTTC.